These 21 T cell receptor beta chains originate from one sample sequenced in a study of cytomegalovirus exposure and HLA in healthy donors. Primers: 60 Vbeta forward and 13 Jbeta reverse. The method was immunoSEQ multiplex PCR; TCRdb's version includes in-frame clones alone and lacks a portion of them. Found here are around 57,000 clones; the top ten clones hold more than 9.5%. The sample was PBMCs. All receptors come from a woman between 50 and 59 years old in good health and CMV-seropositive.

The rearrangement uses TRBV7-9 and TRBJ2-7; TRBD1 matches 7 bases. Losses at the gene ends were 1 base for V and 0 bases for J; bases not matched to a gene: 6. This CDR3 has 16 residues. CDR1 is SEHNR and CDR2 is FQNEAQ in the germline V gene (reference sequence). Written as DNA, the CDR3 is TGTGCCAGCAGCTTAGGACAGGGCTTCTTCTCCTACGAGCAGTACTTC. It codes for CASSLGQGFFSYEQYF.

The chain carries TRBV28 and TRBJ2-3, with 7 bases aligning to TRBD2. Germline V gene lookup returns CDR1 MDHEN and CDR2 SYDVKM. The V gene end was trimmed by 1 base and the J gene end by 4 bases; junction bases not matched to a gene: 8. The CDR3 runs to 16 residues. The CDR3 DNA is TGTGCCAGCAGTTTATCGGCGGGAGAATCCCCAGATACGCAGTATTTT. Amino acid sequence: CASSLSAGESPDTQYF.

This chain connects TRBV7-9 to TRBJ1-3; 8 bases map to TRBD1. The CDR3 runs to 16 residues. The junction had 5 bases not matched to a gene; V was cut back by 0 bases and J by 4 bases. The germline CDR1 and CDR2 sequences are SEHNR and FQNEAQ (reference sequence). The CDR3: CASSLARQGLGNTIYF. The DNA of the CDR3 is TGTGCCAGCAGCTTAGCCCGACAGGGGTTGGGAAACACCATATATTTT.

In regard to this clone: The sample contains more than one DNA sequence encoding this CDR3. The genes are TRBV27 and TRBJ2-2, with D possibly matching TRBD1 (5 bases). This CDR3 has 14 residues. Germline-derived CDR1 and CDR2 are MNHEY and SMNVEV (reference sequence). Trimming stripped 3 bases from V and 0 bases from J, with 5 bases between. This CDR3 reads CASSLDTNTGELFF. CDR3 nucleotides: TGTGCCAGCAGTTTGGACACGAACACCGGGGAGCTGTTTTTT.

The rearrangement uses TRBV30 and TRBJ1-2, with a possible D match to TRBD1 (6 bases). CDR3 length equals 14 residues. CDR1 and CDR2 from the germline V gene are GTSNPN and SVGIG (reference sequence). Deletions cut 7 bases from V and 4 bases from J, with 19 bases between. CDR3 in DNA: TGTGCCTTTTTAGGAGGGGGGGGAGGCTATGGCTACACCTTC. Translation gives CAFLGGGGGYGYTF.

The rearrangement links TRBV4-1 to TRBJ2-7; D is possibly TRBD2 (6 bases). Germline values: CDR1 MGHRA, CDR2 YSYEKL. Trimming pared 4 bases from V and 1 base from J, leaving 14 bases between. The length of the CDR3 is 15 residues. The CDR3 DNA follows: TGCGCCAGCAGCCCGCTAACTCGGGGGTCCTACGAGCAGTACTTC. Residues: CASSPLTRGSYEQYF.

On this clone: One end of the junction varies from germline; a read error may be responsible. V is TRBV11-2 and J is TRBJ2-7; 8 bases fit TRBD1. CDR3 length equals 13 residues. Per germline, CDR1 SGHAT and CDR2 FQNNGV. CDR3 region: CASSLDDQGASHF. In DNA form, the CDR3 reads TGTGCCAGCAGCTTAGACGATCAGGGGGCGTCTCACTTC. Complete variable domain (other parts from reference TRBV11-2 and TRBJ2-7): EAGVAQSPRYKIIEKRQSVAFWCNPISGHATLYWYQQILGQGPKLLIQFQNNGVVDDSQLPKDRFSAERLKGVDSTLKIQPAKLEDSAVYLCASSLDDQGASHFGPGTRLTVT.

The chain combines TRBV30 with TRBJ2-7; D is uncertain. This CDR3 contains 12 residues. Trimming removed 0 bases at V and 0 bases at J, with 3 bases between. The germline V gene has CDR1 GTSNPN and CDR2 SVGIG (reference sequence). The DNA for the CDR3 is TGTGCCTGGAGTGTACTCTCCTACGAGCAGTACTTC. Its translation is CAWSVLSYEQYF. The full variable domain, with the rest looked up from reference TRBV30 and TRBJ2-7, is SQTIHQWPATLVQPVGSPLSLECTVEGTSNPNLYWYRQAAGRGLQLLFYSVGIGQISSEVPQNLSASRPQDRQFILSSKKLLLSDSGFYLCAWSVLSYEQYFGPGTRLTVT.

The V gene is TRBV30, the J gene TRBJ2-1, with 11 bases lining up with TRBD2. Germline CDR1 GTSNPN, CDR2 SVGIG (reference sequence). This CDR3 is built from 15 residues. Unmatched junction bases numbered 10, after V lost 8 bases and J lost 4 bases. Here the CDR3 reads CAREKGTSGYNEQFF. The CDR3 DNA reads as TGTGCCCGGGAGAAAGGGACTAGCGGATACAATGAGCAGTTCTTC.

The chain employs TRBV19 and TRBJ2-3, with 7 bases that match TRBD2. CDR1 and CDR2 (germline): LNHDA, SQIVND (reference sequence). The CDR3 is made up of 16 amino acids. After removal of 6 bases from V and 5 bases from J, the junction contained 14 bases not matched to a gene. The chain's CDR3 is CASRSRTGGVVDTQYF. CDR3 sequence (DNA): TGTGCCAGTAGGAGCCGGACGGGAGGAGTTGTAGATACGCAGTATTTT.

About this clone itself: Relative to the germline gene, one junction end is altered; a read error may explain this. Within the sample, other DNA sequences also encode this same CDR3. The gene calls are TRBV9 and TRBJ2-6; weak D call: TRBD1 (5 bases). The CDR3 has 15 amino acids. Germline CDR1 is SGDLS and CDR2 is YYNGEE. In DNA, the CDR3 is TGTGCCAGCAGCGTCTCAGACTCTGGGGCTAACGTCCTGACTTTC. Protein: CASSVSDSGANVLTF. The full variable domain, completed using reference TRBV9 and TRBJ2-6, is DSGVTQTPKHLITATGQRVTLRCSPRSGDLSVYWYQQSLDQGLQFLIQYYNGEERAKGNILERFSAQQFPDLHSELNLSSLELGDSALYFCASSVSDSGANVLTFGAGSRLTVL.

V is TRBV19 and J is TRBJ2-1; perhaps TRBD2 as D (5 bases). The V end was cut by 5 bases, the J end by 5 bases, with 13 bases between. CDR1 is LNHDA, CDR2 SQIVND, per germline (reference sequence). The CDR3 has 14 amino acids. The CDR3, as DNA: TGTGCCAGTAGTTTGCGGGTACGGGACAATGAGCAGTTCTTC. Translated: CASSLRVRDNEQFF. Complete variable domain (other parts from reference TRBV19 and TRBJ2-1): DGGITQSPKYLFRKEGQNVTLSCEQNLNHDAMYWYRQDPGQGLRLIYYSQIVNDFQKGDIAEGYSVSREKKESFPLTVTSAQKNPTAFYLCASSLRVRDNEQFFGPGTRLTVL.

The chain joins TRBV11-2 to TRBJ2-7, with a tentative D call TRBD2 (6 bases). CDR1 is SGHAT, CDR2 FQNNGV, per germline. Trimming took off 7 bases at V and 2 bases at J, with 21 bases between the two ends. This CDR3 contains 16 residues. CDR3 protein: CASTLGRGRTTYEQYF. CDR3 nucleotides: TGTGCCAGCACCCTAGGTCGGGGCAGGACTACCTACGAGCAGTACTTC.

The rearrangement joins TRBV29-1 to TRBJ2-2; 7 bases match TRBD1. V was clipped by 1 base and J by 4 bases; unmatched bases: 9. Per the germline V gene, CDR1 is SQVTM and CDR2 is ANQGSEA. The CDR3 consists of 16 residues. CDR3 nucleotide sequence: TGCAGCGTTGAAGGGGGGCAGGGGGAGAGCACCGGGGAGCTGTTTTTT. Translating gives CSVEGGQGESTGELFF.

Remarks on this clone: This CDR3 is also generated by other DNA sequences in the sample. The V gene is TRBV18, the J gene TRBJ2-7, with 8 nucleotides matching TRBD2. The germline CDR1 and CDR2 sequences are KGHSH and LQKENI. The V gene end was trimmed by 3 bases and the J gene end by 6 bases; junction bases not matched to a gene: 10. The CDR3 is made up of 15 amino acids. The CDR3 protein is CASSPGTSVGFEQYF. The CDR3 bases are TGTGCCAGCTCACCCGGGACTAGTGTTGGGTTCGAGCAGTACTTC.

The J gene is TRBJ1-3, the V gene TRBV5-1, with 7 bases identical to TRBD1. Germline V gene sequence: CDR1 SGHRS, CDR2 YFSETQ. There are 14 residues in the CDR3. The J segment lost 7 bases and the V segment lost 0 bases, leaving 4 bases of the junction unmatched. The CDR3 DNA reads TGCGCCAGCAGCTTGGTAGCACAGGGGAACACCATATATTTT. This encodes CASSLVAQGNTIYF.

This rearrangement joins TRBV4-1 to TRBJ2-7; 7 nucleotides line up with TRBD2. The germline CDR1 and CDR2 sequences are MGHRA and YSYEKL. The CDR3 is 14 amino acids. V was clipped by 0 bases and J by 10 bases; unmatched bases: 9. The CDR3 nucleotides are TGCGCCAGCAGCCAAGACCGATCTGGGGGGGATCAGTACTTC. Translated, it gives CASSQDRSGGDQYF.

This chain uses TRBV27 with TRBJ1-4; 10 nucleotides line up with TRBD1. There are 17 residues in the CDR3. Trimming cost V 6 bases and J 6 bases; bases outside gene matches: 13. The germline V gene has CDR1 MNHEY and CDR2 SMNVEV (reference sequence). The CDR3 protein is CASRNLIAGTGDEKLFF. The CDR3 DNA reads TGTGCCAGCAGAAACCTGATAGCCGGGACAGGGGATGAAAAACTGTTTTTT.

The chain employs TRBV7-9 and TRBJ1-2, with TRBD1 matching 8 bases. Germline V CDR1 and CDR2: SEHNR, FQNEAQ (reference sequence). CDR3 length: 15 amino acids. V shed 5 bases, J shed 2 bases, and the junction held 7 bases outside the gene matches. The chain's CDR3 is CASSPRTGQNYGYTF. Here the CDR3 DNA reads TGTGCCAGCAGCCCCCGGACAGGGCAAAACTATGGCTACACCTTC.

J is TRBJ1-1 and V is TRBV5-6, with D perhaps matching TRBD1 (6 bases). This CDR3 region has 11 residues. Trimming cost V 8 bases and J 4 bases, with 9 bases left between them. Germline V gene lookup returns CDR1 SGHDT and CDR2 YYEEEE. The CDR3 region has the DNA TGTGCCAGTTCCAGGGGCACTGAAGCTTTCTTT. Encoded protein: CASSRGTEAFF.

This chain links TRBV18 with TRBJ1-1; 11 bases match TRBD1. Germline assignment: CDR1 KGHSH and CDR2 LQKENI. The V gene end was trimmed by 4 bases and the J gene end by 1 base; junction bases not matched to a gene: 2. The CDR3 consists of 15 residues. CDR3 coding DNA: TGTGCCAGCTCACTAGGGACAGGGGGGAACACTGAAGCTTTCTTT. Amino acid sequence: CASSLGTGGNTEAFF.